The clone carrying this T cell receptor beta chain occurred many times. Antigen: not known. Study-level findings and limits: Whole repertoires were not studied in the larger cohort, only one V-J beta rearrangement. Greatest tumor Treg TCR overlap was with tumor naive CD4+ cells.

Each CDR3 protein gets one entry after TCRdb re-called the 5' RACE reads with MiXCR. The data hold over 25,000 distinct CDR3 sequences, with under 30% observed a single time. Germline CDR1 is LGHNA and CDR2 is YNFKEQ. The V gene end was trimmed by 0 bases and the J gene end by 1 base; junction bases not matched to a gene: 0. The CDR3 is made up of 16 amino acids. The receptor comes from a female donor with breast cancer. The chain links TRBV4-2 to TRBJ2-2; 9 nucleotides line up with TRBD2. The specimen was naive CD4+ T cells sorted from a lymph node. Sample subset: naive CD4+ T cells, CD4+CD45RA+CD25-. The CDR3 DNA reads as TGTGCCAGCAGCCAAGAAGCGGGAGGGAACACCGGGGAGCTGTTTTTT. Translation: CASSQEAGGNTGELFF.